The sequence of this T cell receptor beta chain was determined in a study of blood T cell repertoires in COVID-19. Germline assignment: CDR1 DFQATT and CDR2 SNEGSKA (reference sequence). This CDR3 spans 11 amino acids. V lost 1 base, J lost 11 bases, and 9 bases lay in between. TCRdb's copy holds only in-frame clones and misses some; the assay was immunoSEQ multiplex PCR. This table holds about 190,000 clones, approximately 90% found once. Sequencing used peripheral blood. The clonotype comes from a man aged 60 to 75 with active or convalescent COVID-19. The chain couples TRBV20-1 to TRBJ1-5; tentatively, D is TRBD1 (5 bases). The CDR3 sequence: CSARGDSAQHF. Written as DNA, the CDR3 is TGCAGTGCTAGAGGAGACAGCGCCCAGCATTTT.